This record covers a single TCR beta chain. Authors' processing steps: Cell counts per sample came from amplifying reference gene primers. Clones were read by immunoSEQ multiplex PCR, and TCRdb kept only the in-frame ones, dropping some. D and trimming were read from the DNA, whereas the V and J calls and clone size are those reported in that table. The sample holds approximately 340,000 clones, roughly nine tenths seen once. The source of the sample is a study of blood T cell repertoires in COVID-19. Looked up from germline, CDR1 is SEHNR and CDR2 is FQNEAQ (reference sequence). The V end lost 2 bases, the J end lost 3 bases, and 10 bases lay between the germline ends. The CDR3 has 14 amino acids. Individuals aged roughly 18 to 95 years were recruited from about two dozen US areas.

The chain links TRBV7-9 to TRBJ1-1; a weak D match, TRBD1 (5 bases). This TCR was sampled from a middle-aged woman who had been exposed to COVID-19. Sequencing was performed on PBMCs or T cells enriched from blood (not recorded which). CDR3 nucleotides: TGTGCCAGCAGCTTACTGGGGCCGGACACTGAAGCTTTCTTT. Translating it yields CASSLLGPDTEAFF.